A single sample is the source of the 25 T cell receptor beta chains below, sequenced in a study of PD-1 blockade in classical Hodgkin lymphoma. Assay: immunoSEQ multiplex PCR; the TCRdb copy retains only in-frame clones and omits some. The sample has 40,000 to 60,000 clones, around 67% seen once. Patients all relapsed after autologous stem cell transplantation, and there was variation in brentuximab vedotin exposure. Sequencing was performed on peripheral blood mononuclear cells (PBMCs), taken before the second cycle of nivolumab. Source of these receptors: a human donor with classical Hodgkin lymphoma.

This rearrangement joins TRBV28 to TRBJ2-7; unclear D gene. The V and J ends lost 4 bases and 0 bases respectively, with 13 bases between them. The CDR3 extends over 15 amino acids. CDR1 and CDR2 (germline): MDHEN, SYDVKM. The CDR3 reads CASSSFSLGSYEQYF. Written as DNA, the CDR3 is TGTGCCAGCAGTTCCTTTTCATTGGGCTCCTACGAGCAGTACTTC.

This chain connects TRBV2 to TRBJ1-2, with D uncertain. The CDR3 spans 15 residues. Per the germline V gene, CDR1 is SNHLY and CDR2 is FYNNEI. Trimming shortened V by 4 bases and J by 4 bases, and 16 bases separated the two germline ends. CDR3 nucleotide sequence: TGTGCCAGCAGTGGGTACGGTGCGGGGTCCTATGGCTACACCTTC. It translates to CASSGYGAGSYGYTF.

As for this clone: At one end the junction does not follow the germline gene, possibly because of a read error. The rearrangement uses TRBV29-1 and TRBJ1-2; 9 bases map to TRBD1. Germline values: CDR1 SQVTM, CDR2 ANQGSEA. The CDR3 loop spans 13 amino acids. CDR3 sequence: CSVGLQGALGCTF. In DNA, the CDR3 is TGCAGCGTTGGGTTACAGGGGGCGTTAGGCTGCACCTTC.

CDR3 sequence (DNA): TGTGCCAGCAGCTCACAGGGGAATCAGCCCCAGCATTTT. This codes for CASSSQGNQPQHF. The chain joins TRBV6-5 to TRBJ1-5; 7 nucleotides match TRBD1. Looked up from germline, CDR1 is MNHEY and CDR2 is SVGAGI. The CDR3 length is 13 residues. The V segment lost 6 bases and the J segment 4 bases; nucleotides outside the gene matches: 3.

The CDR3 sequence is CASSGLAGPQYF. The CDR3 DNA is TGTGCCAGCAGTGGACTAGCGGGCCCTCAGTATTTT. V usage is TRBV7-2 and J usage is TRBJ2-3; 11 bases agree with TRBD2. With 6 bases clipped from V and 12 bases from J, the junction kept 5 bases outside the gene matches. The CDR3 is 12 amino acids. From germline, CDR1 is SGHTA and CDR2 FQGNSA.

J is TRBJ2-1 and V is TRBV7-2; TRBD2 agrees at 9 bases. Trimming took 5 bases from V and 10 from J; bases not matched to a gene: 6. The germline CDR1 and CDR2 sequences are SGHTA and FQGNSA. The CDR3 runs 13 residues. The DNA of the CDR3 is TGTGCCAGCAGCCTGGTGCTAGCGGGGGAGCAGTTCTTC. Translated, it gives CASSLVLAGEQFF. Based on the CDR3 plus reference TRBV7-2 and TRBJ2-1, the full variable domain is GAGVSQSPSNKVTEKGKDVELRCDPISGHTALYWYRQSLGQGLEFLIYFQGNSAPDKSGLPSDRFSAERTGGSVSTLTIQRTQQEDSAVYLCASSLVLAGEQFFGPGTRLTVL.

The V gene is TRBV11-2, the J gene TRBJ2-2; a weak D match, TRBD1 (6 bases). V was cut by 6 bases and J by 4 bases, with 12 bases left in between. The germline CDR1 and CDR2 sequences are SGHAT and FQNNGV. CDR3 length: 14 amino acids. CDR3 residues: CASSSQGGTGELFF. The CDR3 DNA reads as TGTGCCAGCAGTTCACAGGGTGGCACCGGGGAGCTGTTTTTT.

This clone has only one observation. V is TRBV19 and J is TRBJ1-3; unclear D gene. V lost 6 bases, J lost 4 bases, and 7 bases lay in between. CDR3 length: 12 amino acids. Per germline, CDR1 LNHDA and CDR2 SQIVND (reference sequence). CDR3 in DNA: TGTGCCAGTAGCCTACAGGGAAACACCATATATTTT. This translates into CASSLQGNTIYF.

Of note for this clone: Mismatch with germline at one junction end may stem from a read error. This chain connects TRBV9 to TRBJ2-1; 10 nucleotides align to TRBD2. Germline CDR1 and CDR2: SGDLS and YYNGEE. The CDR3 consists of 14 residues. The CDR3 protein is CASSVGLAGTPAVF. The CDR3 coding sequence is TGTGCCAGCAGCGTAGGACTAGCGGGTACCCCCGCGGTCTTC.

The chain recombines TRBV11-2 with TRBJ1-1; D is unclear. This CDR3 spans 13 amino acids. V lost 5 bases and J 0 bases, leaving 7 bases between the germline ends. Germline loops: CDR1 SGHAT, CDR2 FQNNGV. This CDR3 reads CASSPSLNTEAFF. The CDR3 nucleotides are TGTGCCAGCAGCCCTTCCTTGAACACTGAAGCTTTCTTT. Full variable domain (rest looked up from reference TRBV11-2 and TRBJ1-1): EAGVAQSPRYKIIEKRQSVAFWCNPISGHATLYWYQQILGQGPKLLIQFQNNGVVDDSQLPKDRFSAERLKGVDSTLKIQPAKLEDSAVYLCASSPSLNTEAFFGQGTRLTVV.

The chain carries TRBV2 and TRBJ1-2, with D perhaps matching TRBD1 (5 bases). Germline CDR1 SNHLY, CDR2 FYNNEI. Trimming left V 6 bases short and J 8 bases short, with 13 bases between. The CDR3 is 12 amino acids. The CDR3 loop is CASRLQDYGYTF. CDR3 nucleotide sequence: TGTGCCAGCAGGTTACAGGATTACGGCTACACCTTC.

The V call is TRBV7-3, the J call TRBJ2-1; TRBD2 matches 9 bases. CDR1 and CDR2 (germline): SGHTA, FQGTGA. Unmatched junction bases numbered 11, after V lost 1 base and J lost 10 bases. The CDR3 totals 16 residues. CDR3 residues: CASSLKAGLAFREQFF. For the CDR3, the DNA is TGTGCCAGCAGCTTAAAGGCGGGACTAGCTTTTCGGGAGCAGTTCTTC.

The chain recombines TRBV13 with TRBJ2-7; TRBD2 matches 11 bases. The CDR3 has 14 amino acids. Germline V lookup: CDR1 PRHDT, CDR2 FYEKMQ (reference sequence). V was clipped by 5 bases and J by 3 bases; unmatched bases: 3. For the CDR3, the DNA is TGTGCCAGCAGCCCCGGGACTAGCGGCTACGAGCAGTACTTC. Translated: CASSPGTSGYEQYF.

V gene TRBV19 combines with J gene TRBJ2-6, with 11 bases fitting TRBD2. V gave up 3 bases and J gave up 0 bases; unmatched junction bases: 10. The CDR3 spans 20 residues. Germline CDR1 and CDR2: LNHDA and SQIVND (reference sequence). CDR3 residues: CASSMRGPGLAVSGANVLTF. The CDR3, as DNA: TGTGCCAGTAGTATGCGGGGGCCGGGACTAGCGGTCTCTGGGGCCAACGTCCTGACTTTC.

The chain links TRBV28 to TRBJ1-2; 7 nucleotides agree with TRBD1. V shed 8 bases, J shed 7 bases, and the junction held 7 bases outside the gene matches. Germline values: CDR1 MDHEN, CDR2 SYDVKM. The CDR3 has 12 residues. This CDR3 is CASLEGASGYTF. Here the CDR3 DNA reads TGTGCCAGCCTAGAGGGGGCGAGTGGCTACACCTTC.

CDR3 coding DNA: TGCGCCAGCAGCTTGGATCTAGCGGGTGAGCAGTTCTTC. Its translation is CASSLDLAGEQFF. The chain links TRBV5-1 to TRBJ2-1, with 8 bases matching TRBD2. The CDR3 extends over 13 amino acids. The V and J ends lost 0 bases and 9 bases, in that order; junction bases with no gene match: 2. Germline V lookup: CDR1 SGHRS, CDR2 YFSETQ.

The chain joins TRBV27 to TRBJ2-7; D is ambiguous. In germline, CDR1 is MNHEY, CDR2 SMNVEV (reference sequence). The CDR3 runs 15 residues. Trimming cost V 2 bases and J 0 bases, with 11 bases left between them. The CDR3 sequence is CASSLRPLNSYEQYF. The CDR3 DNA is TGTGCCAGCAGTTTACGGCCGTTGAACTCCTACGAGCAGTACTTC.

This clone is a singleton in its sample. This chain connects TRBV5-8 to TRBJ1-1, with D possibly matching TRBD1 (5 bases). Trimming removed 1 base at V and 7 bases at J, with 8 bases between. The CDR3 sequence is 12 residues long. Per the germline V gene, CDR1 is SGHTS and CDR2 is YDEGEE. The CDR3 nucleotides read TGTGCCAGCAGCTTGTGGGACGGTGAAGCTTTCTTT. It encodes CASSLWDGEAFF.

The sample holds one count of this clone. This sequence joins TRBV11-2 and TRBJ2-7, with D tentatively TRBD1 or TRBD2 (5 bases each). There are 15 residues in the CDR3. V was cut by 5 bases and J by 6 bases, with 20 bases left in between. The germline gives CDR1 SGHAT, CDR2 FQNNGV. The CDR3 nucleotides are TGTGCCAGCAGCGGGGGTTGGCCAGCCGAGGGCGAGCAGTACTTC. Amino acid sequence: CASSGGWPAEGEQYF.

The J gene is TRBJ2-7, the V gene TRBV27; tentatively, D is TRBD1 (5 bases). Trimming removed 3 bases from V and 4 bases from J, with 19 bases in between. This CDR3 is built from 16 residues. Germline loops: CDR1 MNHEY, CDR2 SMNVEV (reference sequence). Here the CDR3 reads CASSLGGHRTGYEQYF. The CDR3 nucleotides read TGTGCCAGCAGTTTGGGTGGACACAGGACCGGTTACGAGCAGTACTTC.

V is TRBV27 and J is TRBJ2-7; D assignment may be TRBD1 or TRBD2 (5 bases each). This CDR3 spans 16 amino acids. Germline V gene data show CDR1 as MNHEY and CDR2 as SMNVEV (reference sequence). V lost 2 bases and J 2 bases, leaving 16 bases between the germline ends. The DNA for the CDR3 is TGTGCCAGCAGTTTACGAAGGGACCCAATTACCTACGAGCAGTACTTC. This codes for CASSLRRDPITYEQYF.

Here the CDR3 DNA reads TGTGCCAGCAGTCCCTCAATCGGAGGGCCCGACACCATATATTTT. Translation: CASSPSIGGPDTIYF. The chain links TRBV27 to TRBJ1-3; D call uncertain. Germline V gene lookup returns CDR1 MNHEY and CDR2 SMNVEV (reference sequence). The CDR3 is 15 residues long. Trimming removed 5 bases from V and 8 bases from J, with 19 bases in between.

CDR3 DNA: TGTGCCAGCAGTTTTAGCGGGATGACCTACGAGCAGTACTTC. This encodes CASSFSGMTYEQYF. The rearrangement uses TRBV7-2 and TRBJ2-7; 8 bases agree with TRBD2. Germline V gene data show CDR1 as SGHTA and CDR2 as FQGNSA. J gave up 2 bases and V 6 bases, and 6 bases lay outside the gene matches. This CDR3 comprises 14 residues.

The chain uses TRBV30 and TRBJ1-2; 7 nucleotides line up with TRBD1. V lost 4 bases, J lost 3 bases, and 8 bases stayed unmatched. The CDR3 has 14 amino acids. Germline assignment: CDR1 GTSNPN and CDR2 SVGIG (reference sequence). Here the CDR3 DNA reads TGTGCCTGGAATTTGGCAGGGACAGACTATGGCTACACCTTC. It yields the protein CAWNLAGTDYGYTF.

The chain couples TRBV6-5 to TRBJ2-7; D could derive from TRBD1 or TRBD2 (5 bases each). The CDR3 totals 15 residues. Looked up from germline, CDR1 is MNHEY and CDR2 is SVGAGI. The germline V and J ends were trimmed by 4 bases and 3 bases, with 16 bases remaining between them. DNA of the CDR3: TGTGCCAGCAGTTCGCCCACCGGGACGGACTACGAGCAGTACTTC. Translating gives CASSSPTGTDYEQYF.